This section outlines one T cell receptor (beta chain) sequence together with its context. Its antigen remains unidentified. Trimming at V came to 5 bases and at J to 1 base, leaving 1 base not matched to a gene. This CDR3 has 14 residues. The germline V gene has CDR1 SNHLY and CDR2 FYNNEI. Data came from immunoSEQ multiplex PCR; TCRdb stores just in-frame clones and leaves some out. The sample yields about 270,000 clones, 90% to 95% seen once. The data stem from a study of T cell responses to AZD1222 COVID-19 vaccine. The study, taken as a whole, reports: Donor demographics were predominantly white British with a female majority; clonal diversity may be underestimated.

The study pooled second doses at about 4 or about 12 weeks. The genes are TRBV2 and TRBJ1-1; 10 bases align to TRBD1. The material was peripheral blood, obtained 28 days after the second AZD1222 dose. This TCR came from an adult who received the AZD1222 COVID-19 vaccine. The CDR3 coding sequence is TGTGCCAGCAGTTGGGACAGGGGGAACACTGAAGCTTTCTTT. Translation: CASSWDRGNTEAFF.